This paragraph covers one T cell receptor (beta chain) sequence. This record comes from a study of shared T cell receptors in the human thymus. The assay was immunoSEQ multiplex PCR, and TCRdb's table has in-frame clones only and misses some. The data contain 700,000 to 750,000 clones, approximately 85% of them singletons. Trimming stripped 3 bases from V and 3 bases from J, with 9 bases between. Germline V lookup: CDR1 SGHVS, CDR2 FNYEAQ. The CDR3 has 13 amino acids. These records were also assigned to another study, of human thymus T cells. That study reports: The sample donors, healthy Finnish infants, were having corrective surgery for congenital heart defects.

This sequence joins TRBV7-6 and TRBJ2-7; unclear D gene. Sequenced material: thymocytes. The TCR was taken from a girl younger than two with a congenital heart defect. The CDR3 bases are TGTGCCAGCAGCTTGGGCAGACACTACGAGCAGTACTTC. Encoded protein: CASSLGRHYEQYF.